The present TCR beta chain was sequenced within a study of cytomegalovirus exposure and HLA in healthy donors. Broader study findings: The authors excluded some V segments, including TRBV6-2 and TRBV6-3, as indistinguishable. Most TCR sequences showed up rarely, but some public TCRs showed up in many donors.

It was with 60 Vbeta and 13 Jbeta primers that the PCR ran. Per the study methods: The count from a later analysis was tens of millions of unique TCR beta chains, around 10 million of them shared. Generated by immunoSEQ multiplex PCR, the TCRdb table keeps only in-frame clones and is missing some. V and J calls and clone size are given by that table; D and trimming were obtained from the DNA. The sample has a few hundred thousand clones, roughly 80% seen once. The CDR3 runs to 15 residues. Trimming took off 2 bases at V and 0 bases at J, with 12 bases between the two ends. Germline V CDR1 and CDR2: SGHRS, YFSETQ. Turning to this clone: Antigen specificity is unknown.

This receptor was taken from a middle-aged man in good health and CMV-seronegative. The chain is built from TRBV5-1 and TRBJ2-7; D is possibly TRBD2 (6 bases). The specimen sequenced was PBMCs. In nucleotides, the CDR3 is TGCGCCAGCAGCTTAGGCGGGGTTTCCTCCTACGAGCAGTACTTC. Protein: CASSLGGVSSYEQYF.